What follows are 5 T cell receptor beta chains derived from one specimen sequenced in a study of long-term antiretroviral therapy in people with HIV. Running of the v3.0 immunoSEQ assay took place at survey level. Data came from immunoSEQ multiplex PCR; TCRdb stores just in-frame clones and leaves some out. This sample carries 20,000 to 30,000 clones, about 85% of them seen once, and the ten largest clones take 8.5% to 10%. Source: unsorted PBMCs, taken 2.3 years after starting antiretroviral therapy. The receptors were gathered from a man aged 35 to 55 with HIV.

The chain combines TRBV5-1 with TRBJ1-2, with TRBD1 matching 8 bases. This CDR3 spans 14 amino acids. CDR1 SGHRS and CDR2 YFSETQ come from the germline V gene. Germline trimming cut 3 bases from V and 6 bases from J; bases unmatched to any gene: 7. This chain's CDR3 is CASSSETGAHGYTF. Written as DNA, the CDR3 is TGCGCCAGCAGCTCCGAGACAGGGGCCCATGGCTACACCTTC.

The rearrangement uses TRBV5-1 and TRBJ2-1; 10 positions agree with TRBD2. V trimming: 2 bases; J trimming: 8 bases; junction bases outside the gene matches: 10. CDR1 and CDR2 from the germline V gene are SGHRS and YFSETQ. This CDR3 has 16 amino acids. The CDR3 DNA follows: TGCGCCAGCAGCTTACAGAGCGGGAGGGCCCGGTATGAGCAGTTCTTC. Its translation: CASSLQSGRARYEQFF.

The CDR3 loop is CASSQGSILAKNTGELFF. DNA of the CDR3: TGCGCCAGCAGCCAAGGCTCGATACTAGCGAAGAACACCGGGGAGCTGTTTTTT. The rearrangement uses TRBV4-1 and TRBJ2-2, with 7 bases aligning to TRBD2. CDR1 and CDR2 from the germline V gene are MGHRA and YSYEKL. The CDR3 has 18 residues. The J segment lost 1 base and the V segment lost 1 base, leaving 9 bases of the junction unmatched.

The rearrangement joins TRBV6-1 to TRBJ2-3; tentatively, D is TRBD1 or TRBD2 (6 bases each). The CDR3 totals 16 residues. Germline CDR1 and CDR2: MNHNS and SASEGT. V was cut by 2 bases and J by 1 base, with 13 bases left in between. This chain's CDR3 is CASSETGAGGTDTQYF. In DNA, the CDR3 is TGTGCCAGCAGTGAAACGGGGGCAGGTGGCACAGATACGCAGTATTTT.

V and J are TRBV23-1 and TRBJ2-7, with 10 bases aligning to TRBD2. TRBV23-1 is treated as an ORF (open reading frame) with a function not yet certain. The CDR3 contains 13 residues. V shed 6 bases, J shed 2 bases, and the junction held 1 base outside the gene matches. The CDR3 coding sequence is TGCGCCAGCAGAACTAGCGGGGCCTACGAGCAGTACTTC. Its protein product is CASRTSGAYEQYF.